Following are 17 T cell receptor beta chains from one sample sequenced in a study of T cell changes during pregnancy in multiple sclerosis. Method: immunoSEQ multiplex PCR; TCRdb's copy keeps in-frame clones and lacks some. The sample gives about 75,000 clones, around 94% of which show up once; roughly 0.14% is in the top ten. Sample: CD4+ T cells from peripheral blood mononuclear cells, taken after pregnancy. These receptor sequences come from a female donor with multiple sclerosis, enrolled in a pregnancy study.

The chain recombines TRBV12-5 with TRBJ2-1; 16 positions agree with TRBD2. Trimming took 6 bases from V and 9 from J; bases not matched to a gene: 5. CDR1 is LGHNT and CDR2 is FRNRAP in the germline V gene. The CDR3 spans 15 residues. Written as DNA, the CDR3 is TGTGCTAGTGGCCGGGGACTAGCGGGAGGGCTTGAGCAGTTCTTC. This codes for CASGRGLAGGLEQFF.

The chain has TRBV11-1 and TRBJ2-1; 9 bases line up with TRBD1. The CDR3 has 15 amino acids. J gave up 9 bases and V 1 base, and 7 bases lay outside the gene matches. CDR1 SGHAT and CDR2 FQDESV come from the germline V gene (reference sequence). The DNA of the CDR3 is TGTGCCAGCAGCTTAGGGGGACAGGGTTCGGGTGAGCAGTTCTTC. This sequence encodes CASSLGGQGSGEQFF.

The chain employs TRBV5-1 and TRBJ2-2; no clear D gene. Between the trimmed V and J ends, which lost 3 bases and 4 bases, there was a span of 16 bases. This CDR3 contains 16 residues. The germline V gene has CDR1 SGHRS and CDR2 YFSETQ. CDR3 amino acids: CASSSRRSGGTGELFF. The CDR3, as DNA: TGCGCCAGCAGCTCGAGGCGGTCCGGCGGCACCGGGGAGCTGTTTTTT.

The V and J genes are TRBV19 and TRBJ2-3; unclear D gene. This CDR3 is built from 15 residues. The V gene's germline CDR1 is LNHDA and CDR2 SQIVND (reference sequence). Trimming left V 3 bases short and J 0 bases short, with 10 bases between. This chain's CDR3 is CASSMTTDSTDTQYF. As DNA, the CDR3 is TGTGCCAGTAGTATGACGACTGATAGCACAGATACGCAGTATTTT.

This rearrangement joins TRBV2 to TRBJ2-1; tentative D call: TRBD1 (5 bases). Germline-derived CDR1 and CDR2 are SNHLY and FYNNEI. Trimming took off 6 bases at V and 7 bases at J, with 10 bases between the two ends. The CDR3 extends over 12 amino acids. Here the CDR3 reads CASSARVNEQFF. CDR3 coding DNA: TGTGCCAGCAGCGCCAGGGTGAATGAGCAGTTCTTC.

J is TRBJ1-4 and V is TRBV5-1, with a possible D match to TRBD1 (6 bases). Trimming left V 0 bases short and J 7 bases short, with 10 bases between. CDR1 is SGHRS and CDR2 is YFSETQ in the germline V gene. This CDR3 is built from 14 residues. The CDR3 region has the DNA TGCGCCAGCAGCTTGGACAGGGTGGGTGAAAAACTGTTTTTT. Encoded protein: CASSLDRVGEKLFF.

The gene calls are TRBV7-2 and TRBJ1-1, with 8 bases identical to TRBD1. The CDR3 sequence is 14 residues long. Germline CDR1 reads SGHTA; CDR2 reads FQGNSA. Unmatched junction bases numbered 7, after V lost 5 bases and J lost 5 bases. The CDR3, as DNA: TGTGCCAGCAGCATCAGGACAGGGTTTACTGAAGCTTTCTTT. Amino acid sequence: CASSIRTGFTEAFF.

The genes are TRBV2 and TRBJ2-1, with D possibly TRBD1 on 6 matching bases. Trimming left V 6 bases short and J 0 bases short, with 15 bases between. This CDR3 spans 16 amino acids. The germline V gene has CDR1 SNHLY and CDR2 FYNNEI. CDR3 in DNA: TGTGCCAGCAGACTTTTTGAAGGGGGCTCCTACAATGAGCAGTTCTTC. It translates to CASRLFEGGSYNEQFF.

CDR3 sequence reads: CASSPAGVSGELFF. The CDR3 nucleotides are TGTGCCAGCAGCCCGGCAGGTGTTAGCGGGGAGCTGTTTTTT. J is TRBJ2-2 and V is TRBV9, with D unclear. Trimming shortened V by 4 bases and J by 7 bases, and 14 bases separated the two germline ends. In germline, CDR1 is SGDLS, CDR2 YYNGEE. CDR3 length equals 14 residues.

The V gene is TRBV14, the J gene TRBJ2-3; 9 bases fit TRBD1. CDR3 length: 15 amino acids. Per germline, CDR1 SGHDN and CDR2 FVKESK. V lost 4 bases and J lost 1; bases outside the gene matches: 3. The CDR3 region is CASSRRTGGTDTQYF. CDR3 nucleotides: TGTGCCAGCAGCCGCCGGACAGGGGGCACAGATACGCAGTATTTT.

This clone was seen a single time. The chain joins TRBV6-1 to TRBJ1-5, with 9 bases identical to TRBD1. J lost 3 bases, V lost 6 bases, and 6 bases had no gene match. The CDR3 sequence is 15 residues long. Germline values: CDR1 MNHNS, CDR2 SASEGT. In DNA, the CDR3 is TGTGCCAGCAGCCTGGACAGGGGTTCCAATCAGCCCCAGCATTTT. Translation gives CASSLDRGSNQPQHF.

This rearrangement joins TRBV28 to TRBJ1-4; 7 nucleotides align to TRBD1. The V and J ends lost 3 bases and 2 bases, in that order; junction bases with no gene match: 9. This CDR3 spans 17 amino acids. Germline V gene lookup returns CDR1 MDHEN and CDR2 SYDVKM. CDR3 sequence: CASSLARGVGTNEKLFF. CDR3 in DNA: TGTGCCAGCAGTTTGGCCAGGGGGGTAGGTACTAATGAAAAACTGTTTTTT.

The genes are TRBV5-1 and TRBJ2-7; 13 bases map to TRBD2. The V segment lost 3 bases and the J segment 0 bases; nucleotides outside the gene matches: 9. Germline CDR1 and CDR2: SGHRS and YFSETQ. The length of the CDR3 is 18 residues. The CDR3 spells CASSSGLAGSPSSYEQYF. CDR3 bases: TGCGCCAGCAGCTCGGGACTAGCGGGGTCGCCGAGCTCCTACGAGCAGTACTTC.

This CDR3 is CASSPLAGSDTEAFF. CDR3 sequence (DNA): TGTGCCAGCTCCCCGCTGGCCGGGTCAGACACTGAAGCTTTCTTT. The rearrangement links TRBV18 to TRBJ1-1; D unclear. Trimming left V 6 bases short and J 3 bases short, with 17 bases between. CDR3 length: 15 residues. Germline CDR1 KGHSH, CDR2 LQKENI.

This chain connects TRBV2 to TRBJ2-5; 7 bases map to TRBD1. Germline V gene sequence: CDR1 SNHLY, CDR2 FYNNEI. J lost 3 bases, V lost 3 bases, and 4 bases had no gene match. The CDR3 loop spans 14 amino acids. In DNA, the CDR3 is TGTGCCAGCAGTGACATGACAGGGAAAGAGACCCAGTACTTC. Protein: CASSDMTGKETQYF.

The J gene is TRBJ1-1, the V gene TRBV29-1; 9 bases line up with TRBD1. The V gene's germline CDR1 is SQVTM and CDR2 ANQGSEA. CDR3 length equals 13 residues. V dropped 8 bases and J dropped 3; count of bases not matched to a gene: 7. CDR3 protein: CSTLTGGDTEAFF. The DNA for the CDR3 is TGCAGCACCTTGACAGGGGGAGACACTGAAGCTTTCTTT.

This chain links TRBV19 with TRBJ2-7; 9 bases agree with TRBD1. The CDR3 loop spans 17 amino acids. The J segment lost 0 bases and the V segment lost 6 bases, leaving 12 bases of the junction unmatched. Germline values: CDR1 LNHDA, CDR2 SQIVND (reference sequence). The CDR3 DNA follows: TGTGCCAGTAGCCTGAACAGGGGGCGATTAAGCTCCTACGAGCAGTACTTC. It codes for CASSLNRGRLSSYEQYF.